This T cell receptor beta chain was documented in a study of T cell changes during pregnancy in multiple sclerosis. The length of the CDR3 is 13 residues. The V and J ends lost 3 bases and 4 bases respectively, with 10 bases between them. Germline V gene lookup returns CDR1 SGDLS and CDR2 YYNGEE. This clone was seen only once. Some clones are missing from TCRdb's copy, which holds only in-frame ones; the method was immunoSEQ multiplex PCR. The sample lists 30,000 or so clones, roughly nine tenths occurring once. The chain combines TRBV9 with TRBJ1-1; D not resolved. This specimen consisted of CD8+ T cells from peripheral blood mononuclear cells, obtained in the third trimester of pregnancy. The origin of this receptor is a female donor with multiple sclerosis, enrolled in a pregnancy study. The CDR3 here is CASSAGSVTEAFF. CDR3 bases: TGTGCCAGCAGCGCCGGGTCCGTCACTGAAGCTTTCTTT.